The next 3 T cell receptor beta chains were all read from a single sample in a study of T cells in Graves' hyperthyroidism and ophthalmopathy. Amplification yielded TCR beta CDR3 regions, with RNA transcripts as the source. Initially, a first-round RT-PCR of the TCR CDR3 employed the HTBI primer set. TCRdb fed the multiplex PCR reads into MiXCR, producing one record per CDR3 protein. The repertoire holds about 350,000 distinct CDR3 sequences, with around 14% as singletons. The sample comprised blood. The receptors shown here come from a woman younger than 45 with Graves' hyperthyroidism.

This clonotype was detected many times. The chain recombines TRBV6-1 with TRBJ1-5; D unclear. The CDR3 runs 13 residues. Germline V gene data show CDR1 as MNHNS and CDR2 as SASEGT. Trimming pared 8 bases from V and 6 bases from J, leaving 14 bases between. The CDR3 sequence is CASSGTGAQPQHF. The CDR3 DNA reads as TGTGCCAGCTCGGGTACCGGAGCTCAGCCCCAGCATTTT.

This clonotype was recorded at least ten times. The gene calls are TRBV20-1 and TRBJ2-2, with D hard to call. CDR3 length: 12 residues. Trimming stripped 3 bases from V and 7 bases from J, with 9 bases between. Per germline, CDR1 DFQATT and CDR2 SNEGSKA (reference sequence). Here the CDR3 DNA reads TGCAGTGCTAGGGGCAATGGCGGGGAGCTGTTTTTT. Encoded protein: CSARGNGGELFF.

In its sample, this clonotype was seen a few times. The V call is TRBV19, the J call TRBJ1-1; D call uncertain. CDR1 and CDR2 (germline): LNHDA, SQIVND (reference sequence). This CDR3 is 16 amino acids long. V lost 6 bases and J 4 bases, leaving 21 bases between the germline ends. The CDR3 sequence: CASSTGYRDKSTEAFF. The CDR3 DNA follows: TGTGCCAGTAGCACCGGCTATAGGGATAAGAGCACTGAAGCTTTCTTT.